This T cell receptor (beta chain) is drawn from a study of T cell repertoires in cytomegalovirus infection (dated 2019 in TCRdb). At the level of the whole study: Donor HLA type was relevant to the analysis, because carriage of CMV infection together with the matching HLA type was indicated by public TCR beta signatures. The paper's findings and limits, for the study overall: Carriers of CMV infection plus the relevant HLA type were discriminated by the cumulative frequency of public TCR beta family members in the study cohort and in an independent roughly 380-donor cohort. The ex vivo response was dominated by HLA-C-restricted CMV-specific TCR beta clonotypes, which also provided the single most frequent clonotype in two of eight donors.

The germline V and J ends show losses of 6 bases and 8 bases respectively, and no gene match explains 10 bases of the junction. CDR1 SGHDT and CDR2 YYEEEE are derived from the germline V gene. Taken from cysteine to phenylalanine, the CDR3 has 13 residues. Only the CDR3 region is kept as DNA, spanning 39 bases read in frame from base 1. Sequenced using an Illumina HiSeq 1500. TCRdb reran the public reads through fastp at Q25 and MiXCR, keeping productive beta chains. For every CDR3 protein sequence, its rows merge into one entry that carries the most common genes and DNA. This sample is represented by about 440,000 distinct CDR3 sequences; 25% to 40% of them were singletons. Clones ranked in the top ten supply roughly 15% of the sample. As for this clonotype: The specificity of this receptor is unknown. Within one base of it there is no much larger clone, and no base qualities were kept.

The sequence links TRBV5-6 to TRBJ1-2; 7 nucleotides in the junction match TRBD1. The sequence came from a human donor in good health (CMV status not recorded). Some clones in this sample may be carry-over from other donors' samples. The sample taken for sequencing was PBMCs. The CDR3 amino acid sequence is: CASNVRTGVGYTF. The DNA sequence reads TGTGCCAGCAACGTTAGGACAGGCGTGGGCTACACCTTC.